These T cell receptor beta chains were read from a single sample in a study of blood T cell repertoires in COVID-19. TCRdb's copy holds only in-frame clones and misses some; the assay was immunoSEQ multiplex PCR. There are 70,000 to 100,000 clones in the sample; around 90% occur only once, and approximately 4.8% lies in the top ten. Sequencing was carried out using peripheral blood. The receptors derive from a woman aged 80 or over with active COVID-19. Both conserved end residues are part of each CDR3. D genes are given only for firm matches. Some rows have no size entry. The others give once, few or many, or a class for an expanded clone.

D,V,J,size,CDR3,DNA
.,TRBV21-1,TRBJ1-5,.,CASSPKDNDSNQPQHF,TGTGCCAGCAGCCCCAAGGACAACGATAGCAATCAGCCCCAGCATTTT
.,TRBV19,TRBJ1-5,.,CASSQNRGQPQHF,TGTGCCAGTAGTCAGAACCGGGGACAGCCCCAGCATTTT
TRBD1,TRBV24-1,TRBJ1-3,.,CATSAGTGSYDTIYF,TGTGCCACCAGTGCCGGGACAGGAAGTTATGACACCATATATTTT
TRBD1,TRBV10-3,TRBJ2-5,.,CAIRSGTGEETQYF,TGTGCCATCAGATCCGGGACAGGGGAAGAGACCCAGTACTTC
TRBD2,TRBV15,TRBJ2-1,.,CALWEGYNEQFF,TGTGCCTTATGGGAGGGCTACAATGAGCAGTTCTTC
TRBD2,TRBV27,TRBJ2-2,.,CASIFSGRATTGELFF,TGTGCCAGCATTTTTAGCGGGAGGGCCACCACCGGGGAGCTGTTTTTT
.,TRBV5-1,TRBJ2-3,.,CASSLEGATDTQYF,TGCGCCAGCAGCTTGGAAGGGGCCACAGATACGCAGTATTTT
TRBD2,TRBV28,TRBJ2-1,.,CASSLLLTTSGAPNEQFF,TGTGCCAGCAGTTTATTACTGACGACTAGCGGAGCGCCTAATGAGCAGTTCTTC
.,TRBV5-5,TRBJ1-1,.,CASSDPGTMNTEAFF,TGTGCCAGCAGCGACCCGGGAACCATGAACACTGAAGCTTTCTTT
.,TRBV6-6,TRBJ1-1,.,CASSQQLPPYNTEAFF,TGTGCCAGCAGCCAACAGTTACCACCTTATAACACTGAAGCTTTCTTT
.,TRBV27,TRBJ2-3,.,CASRTGWRSSDTQYF,TGTGCCAGCAGGACGGGGTGGCGATCTTCAGATACGCAGTATTTT
TRBD2,TRBV10-3,TRBJ2-3,.,CAISDTSGSTDTQYF,TGTGCCATCAGTGACACTAGCGGGAGCACAGATACGCAGTATTTT
.,TRBV7-2,TRBJ1-1,.,CASSLLGGVNTEAFF,TGTGCCAGCAGCTTACTGGGAGGGGTGAACACTGAAGCTTTCTTT
TRBD2,TRBV4-2,TRBJ2-7,.,CASSQVREAGHEQYF,TGTGCCAGCAGCCAAGTTCGGGAGGCGGGGCACGAGCAGTACTTC
.,TRBV28,TRBJ2-7,.,CASSPLGAQRSYEQYF,TGTGCCAGCAGCCCCCTTGGGGCACAACGCTCCTACGAGCAGTACTTC
TRBD2,TRBV11-3,TRBJ2-3,once,CASSLAAGTDTQYF,TGTGCCAGCAGCCTAGCAGCGGGGACAGATACGCAGTATTTT
TRBD2,TRBV6-1,TRBJ2-3,once,CASSEAMRASGSTDTQYF,TGTGCCAGCAGTGAAGCTATGAGGGCTAGCGGAAGCACAGATACGCAGTATTTT
TRBD2,TRBV20-1,TRBJ2-7,.,CSALGRGEQYF,TGCAGTGCCCTCGGGCGGGGGGAGCAGTACTTC
TRBD2,TRBV18,TRBJ2-7,.,CASSHGLAGTYEQYF,TGTGCCAGCTCACACGGACTAGCGGGGACCTACGAGCAGTACTTC
.,TRBV5-1,TRBJ2-1,.,CASSASAGTNNEQFF,TGCGCCAGCAGCGCATCAGCGGGCACCAACAATGAGCAGTTCTTC
.,TRBV7-3,TRBJ2-1,once,CASSHDRFGDNEQFF,TGTGCCAGCAGCCACGACAGGTTTGGTGACAATGAGCAGTTCTTC
.,TRBV19,TRBJ2-1,.,CASSIRKSSRTYNEQFF,TGTGCCAGTAGTATAAGAAAGTCTAGCCGAACTTACAATGAGCAGTTCTTC
.,TRBV5-1,TRBJ2-5,.,CASSLANTGWETQYF,TGCGCCAGCAGCTTGGCCAATACAGGGTGGGAGACCCAGTACTTC
.,TRBV30,TRBJ1-6,.,CAPRSSYNSPLHF,TGTGCCCCTAGGAGCTCCTATAATTCACCCCTCCACTTT
.,TRBV28,TRBJ1-5,.,CASSNPARQRRYQPQHF,TGTGCCAGCAGTAACCCAGCCCGACAGAGACGATATCAGCCCCAGCATTTT
.,TRBV23-1,TRBJ1-2,.,CASSQSSLAGGDYGYTF,TGCGCCAGCAGTCAATCGTCACTAGCCGGGGGGGACTATGGCTACACCTTC
.,TRBV15,TRBJ2-2,few,CATSGSGSMRAAGELFF,TGTGCCACCAGCGGTAGCGGTAGCATGCGTGCCGCCGGGGAGCTGTTTTTT
TRBD2,TRBV7-6,TRBJ2-3,.,CASSLAPSGSFTDTQYF,TGTGCCAGCAGCTTAGCGCCTAGCGGGAGTTTTACAGATACGCAGTATTTT
TRBD2,TRBV10-1,TRBJ2-5,.,CARGLAGDETQYF,TGCGCCAGGGGACTAGCGGGAGACGAGACCCAGTACTTC
TRBD2,TRBV7-2,TRBJ2-5,once,CASSAKGGRLQETQYF,TGTGCCAGCAGCGCCAAGGGCGGGAGACTCCAAGAGACCCAGTACTTC
.,TRBV5-1,TRBJ2-1,.,CASSLAGSDHNEQFF,TGCGCCAGCAGCTTGGCGGGTAGCGATCACAATGAGCAGTTCTTC
.,TRBV4-2,TRBJ1-5,.,CASSRSGGYQPQHF,TGTGCCAGCAGCCGGAGCGGGGGTTACCAGCCCCAGCATTTT
TRBD2,TRBV24-1,TRBJ2-3,.,CATSDPGLAGAPDTQYF,TGTGCCACCAGTGACCCGGGACTAGCGGGAGCCCCAGATACGCAGTATTTT
TRBD2,TRBV19,TRBJ2-1,few,CASSIRRTAAGPYNEQFF,TGTGCCAGTAGTATACGGCGGACCGCAGCGGGACCCTACAATGAGCAGTTCTTC
TRBD2,TRBV5-1,TRBJ2-1,.,CASSPGLAVNEQFF,TGCGCCAGCAGCCCGGGACTAGCGGTCAATGAGCAGTTCTTC
TRBD1,TRBV6-6,TRBJ1-4,.,CASSYPDRGYEKLFF,TGTGCCAGCAGTTACCCCGACAGGGGATATGAAAAACTGTTTTTT
TRBD1,TRBV14,TRBJ2-7,.,CASSRGTGAGGREQYF,TGTGCCAGCAGCCGGGGAACGGGGGCAGGGGGCCGGGAGCAGTACTTC
TRBD1,TRBV6-5,TRBJ2-7,.,CASSLLGTGSYEQYF,TGTGCCAGCAGCCTTCTTGGGACAGGTTCCTACGAGCAGTACTTC
TRBD1,TRBV5-1,TRBJ1-1,.,CASSLAAGGTEAFF,TGCGCCAGCAGCTTGGCGGCAGGGGGAACTGAAGCTTTCTTT
TRBD2,TRBV28,TRBJ2-1,.,CASSSLGGGNEQFF,TGTGCCAGCAGCTCCCTCGGGGGGGGCAATGAGCAGTTCTTC
.,TRBV11-1,TRBJ2-3,.,CASSLNTDTQYF,TGTGCCAGCAGCCTAAACACAGATACGCAGTATTTT
TRBD1,TRBV19,TRBJ2-5,.,CASSPQGEETQYF,TGTGCCAGTAGTCCACAGGGGGAAGAGACCCAGTACTTC
TRBD2,TRBV7-2,TRBJ2-1,.,CASETWGGSDNEQFF,TGTGCCAGTGAAACGTGGGGCGGGAGCGACAATGAGCAGTTCTTC
TRBD1,TRBV5-1,TRBJ1-4,.,CASSSGTGGTNEKLFF,TGCGCCAGCAGCTCCGGTACAGGGGGAACTAATGAAAAACTGTTTTTT
.,TRBV19,TRBJ2-7,.,CASSIVTGLGEQYF,TGTGCCAGTAGTATCGTTACAGGGCTGGGCGAGCAGTACTTC
TRBD2,TRBV7-6,TRBJ2-1,.,CASSPGLATEQFF,TGTGCCAGCAGCCCGGGACTAGCGACTGAGCAGTTCTTC
TRBD2,TRBV12-5,TRBJ2-1,.,CASGNSLAGDSTYNEQFF,TGTGCTAGTGGGAACTCACTAGCGGGAGATTCGACCTACAATGAGCAGTTCTTC
TRBD2,TRBV7-2,TRBJ2-3,.,CASSSAWRETDTQYF,TGTGCCAGCAGCTCAGCCTGGCGGGAGACAGATACGCAGTATTTT
.,TRBV5-1,TRBJ2-7,.,CASSLKRNHYEQYF,TGCGCCAGCAGCTTAAAGCGCAACCACTACGAGCAGTACTTC
TRBD2,TRBV19,TRBJ2-7,once,CASSRSGRESYEQYF,TGTGCCAGTAGTAGATCAGGGCGGGAGAGCTACGAGCAGTACTTC
TRBD1,TRBV5-4,TRBJ2-4,.,CASSFTGGRAKNIQYF,TGTGCCAGCAGCTTTACAGGGGGGAGGGCCAAAAACATTCAGTACTTC
TRBD2,TRBV7-3,TRBJ2-1,.,CASSAKRGLAGVNFNEQFF,TGTGCCAGCAGCGCTAAGCGAGGACTAGCGGGAGTTAATTTCAATGAGCAGTTCTTC
.,TRBV3-1/TRBV3-2,TRBJ1-6,.,CASSQLARDSPLHF,TGTGCCAGCAGCCAATTGGCCAGGGATTCACCCCTCCACTTT
.,TRBV9,TRBJ1-1,.,CASRRAENTEAFF,TGTGCCAGCAGGAGGGCAGAGAACACTGAAGCTTTCTTT
.,TRBV24-1,TRBJ2-1,.,CATSLPSSSYNEQFF,TGTGCCACCAGTTTGCCTTCGAGCTCCTACAATGAGCAGTTCTTC
TRBD2,TRBV5-4,TRBJ2-7,.,CASSEQLAGAAYEQYF,TGTGCCAGCAGCGAACAACTAGCGGGAGCGGCCTACGAGCAGTACTTC
.,TRBV19,TRBJ1-1,.,CASSILGLAAEAFF,TGTGCCAGTAGTATACTAGGACTGGCCGCTGAAGCTTTCTTT
.,TRBV27,TRBJ1-5,.,CASSARQALNQPQHF,TGTGCCAGCAGTGCGCGACAGGCCCTCAATCAGCCCCAGCATTTT
TRBD2,TRBV2,TRBJ2-1,.,CASRKILAGEGNEQFF,TGTGCCAGCAGGAAAATCCTAGCGGGAGAAGGGAATGAGCAGTTCTTC
TRBD2,TRBV27,TRBJ2-1,.,CASPGAGEVRGGEQFF,TGTGCCAGCCCGGGGGCGGGAGAGGTCCGGGGGGGTGAGCAGTTCTTC